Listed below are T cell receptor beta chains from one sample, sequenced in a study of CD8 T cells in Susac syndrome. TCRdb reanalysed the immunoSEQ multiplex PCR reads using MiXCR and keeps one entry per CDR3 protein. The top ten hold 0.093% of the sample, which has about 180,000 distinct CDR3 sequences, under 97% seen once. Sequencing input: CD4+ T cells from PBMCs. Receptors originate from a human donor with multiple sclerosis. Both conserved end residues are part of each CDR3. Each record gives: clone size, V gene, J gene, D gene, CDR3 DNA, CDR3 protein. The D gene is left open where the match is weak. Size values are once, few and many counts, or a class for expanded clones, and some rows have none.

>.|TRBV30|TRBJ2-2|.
TGTGCCTGGAGTGTAAGAGCCACCGGGGAGCTGTTTTTT
CAWSVRATGELFF
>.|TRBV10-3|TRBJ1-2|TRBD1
TGTGCCATCAGTGCGCCACCGGGACAGGGAGGCGGCTACACCTTC
CAISAPPGQGGGYTF
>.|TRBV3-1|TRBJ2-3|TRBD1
TGTGCCAGCAGCCACGGGACAGGGGACACAGATACGCAGTATTTT
CASSHGTGDTDTQYF
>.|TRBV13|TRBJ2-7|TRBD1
TGTGCCAGCAGCTCCGGTCCCGGGACAGGGAATAACGAGCAGTACTTC
CASSSGPGTGNNEQYF
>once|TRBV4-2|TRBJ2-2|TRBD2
TGTGCCAGCAGCCTCAACCCCAGCGGGGGGACCGGGGAGCTGTTTTTT
CASSLNPSGGTGELFF
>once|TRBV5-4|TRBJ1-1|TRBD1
TGTGCCAGCAGCCGAAGCCCGACAGGGATGGAGACTTTCTTT
CASSRSPTGMETFF
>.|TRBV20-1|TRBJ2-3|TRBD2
TGCAGTGCTCCTGTGGCTAGCGGGGGGGGAGGAGATACGCAGTATTTT
CSAPVASGGGGDTQYF
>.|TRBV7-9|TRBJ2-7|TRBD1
TGTGCCAGCAGCTTAAGGGGGCGCTTCTACGAGCAGTACTTC
CASSLRGRFYEQYF
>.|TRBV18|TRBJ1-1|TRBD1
TGTGCCAGCTCTTCAACCGGGACAGCCGATGAAGCTTTCTTT
CASSSTGTADEAFF
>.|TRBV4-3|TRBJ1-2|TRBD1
TGCGCCAGCAGCCAACAGGGGGGCGGTGGCTACACCTTC
CASSQQGGGGYTF
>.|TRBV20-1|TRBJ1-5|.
TGCAGTGCTAGTCCTCTTTCGGGAGGTAATCAGCCCCAGCATTTT
CSASPLSGGNQPQHF
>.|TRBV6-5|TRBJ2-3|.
TGTGCCTGCACCGCTTCAGATACGCAGTATTTT
CACTASDTQYF
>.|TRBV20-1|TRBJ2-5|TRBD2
TGCAGTGCTAGAGTTCACGGGGGGGCCACAGAGACCCAGTACTTC
CSARVHGGATETQYF
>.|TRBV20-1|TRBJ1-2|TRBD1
TGCAGTGCTGCGGGACAGGGCTTTACCTTC
CSAAGQGFTF
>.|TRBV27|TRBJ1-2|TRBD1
TGTGCCAGCAGTTTCAGGGGGAATGGCTACACCTTC
CASSFRGNGYTF
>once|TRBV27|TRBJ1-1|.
TGTGCCAGCAGTTCCCACCGTAACGAAGACTTT
CASSSHRNEDF
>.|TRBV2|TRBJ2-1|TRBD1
TGTGCCAGCTCAACGGACAGGGTTGGGAATGAGCAGTTCTTC
CASSTDRVGNEQFF
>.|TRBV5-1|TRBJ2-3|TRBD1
TGCGCCAGCAGCTCTATGACAGGGGGCGGCACAGATACGCAGTATTTT
CASSSMTGGGTDTQYF
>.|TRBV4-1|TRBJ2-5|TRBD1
TGCGCCAGCAGCCAGAGTGGGACAGGGGCTGGGTCGGAGACCCAGTACTTC
CASSQSGTGAGSETQYF
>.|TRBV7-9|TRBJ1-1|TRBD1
TGTGCCAGCAGCTTAGCCCCCAGGGGGGTGAACACTGAAGCTTTCTTT
CASSLAPRGVNTEAFF
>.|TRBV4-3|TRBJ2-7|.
TGCGCCAGCAGCCGGCACCTTTCGGACAAGTCCTACGAGCAGTACTTC
CASSRHLSDKSYEQYF
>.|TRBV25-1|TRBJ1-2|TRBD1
TGTGCCAGCAGTAACAGGGGGCTCTATGGCTACACCTTC
CASSNRGLYGYTF
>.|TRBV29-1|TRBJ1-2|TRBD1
TGCAGCGTTGACTCCGGGACAGTTCCTAACTATGGCTACACCTTC
CSVDSGTVPNYGYTF
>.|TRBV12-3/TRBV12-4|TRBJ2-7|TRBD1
TGTGCCAGCAGTTGGGACAGGGCACGGGACGAGCAGTACTTC
CASSWDRARDEQYF
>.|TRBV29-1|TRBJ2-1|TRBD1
TGCAGCGTAGGACAGGGGTTAACCTACAATGAGCAGTTCTTC
CSVGQGLTYNEQFF
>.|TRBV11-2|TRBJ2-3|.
TGTGCCAGCACCAAGACTAGGGGGGGCACAGATACGCAGTATTTT
CASTKTRGGTDTQYF